Listed here are 22 T cell receptor beta chains from one sample, sequenced in a study of blood T cell repertoires in COVID-19. The assay was immunoSEQ multiplex PCR, and TCRdb's table has in-frame clones only and misses some. The sample contains under 350,000 clones, roughly 87% of which appear only once. The sample taken for sequencing was peripheral blood. The source is a human donor in a cohort sampled during active COVID-19.

The rearrangement uses TRBV5-4 and TRBJ2-1; 9 bases agree with TRBD2. After removal of 3 bases from V and 8 bases from J, the junction contained 9 bases not matched to a gene. The CDR3 covers 15 residues. Germline V gene lookup returns CDR1 SGHNT and CDR2 YYREEE (reference sequence). The CDR3 is CASSSGTSFSDEQFF. The CDR3 nucleotides are TGTGCCAGCAGCTCCGGGACTAGCTTCTCTGATGAGCAGTTCTTC.

J is TRBJ2-5 and V is TRBV6-1; D is unresolved. Germline values: CDR1 MNHNS, CDR2 SASEGT. This CDR3 comprises 13 residues. The V end was cut by 0 bases, the J end by 4 bases, with 6 bases between. This chain's CDR3 is CASSEAFRETQYF. The CDR3 DNA is TGTGCCAGCAGTGAAGCGTTTAGAGAGACCCAGTACTTC.

The chain employs TRBV7-9 and TRBJ2-7, with TRBD1 identical over 9 bases. The CDR3 is 16 residues long. The germline V gene has CDR1 SEHNR and CDR2 FQNEAQ (reference sequence). V lost 7 bases, J lost 2 bases, and 12 bases stayed unmatched. CDR3 bases: TGTGCCAGCACCCCCGGACAGGGGATTAACACCTACGAGCAGTACTTC. Amino acid sequence: CASTPGQGINTYEQYF.

The gene calls are TRBV12-3 or TRBV12-4 and TRBJ2-1; 7 nucleotides align to TRBD1. This CDR3 region has 13 residues. The V gene end was trimmed by 5 bases and the J gene end by 13 bases; junction bases not matched to a gene: 11. The DNA of the CDR3 is TGTGCCAGCAGTCCAAACACAGGGGTACTACAGTTCTTC. Translation gives CASSPNTGVLQFF.

V usage is TRBV3-1 (or the pseudogene TRBV3-2) and J usage is TRBJ2-5; 8 bases map to TRBD1. Germline lookup yields CDR1 LGHDT and CDR2 YNNKEL (reference sequence). V lost 4 bases and J lost 5; bases outside the gene matches: 6. This CDR3 is 14 amino acids long. The CDR3 sequence is CASSPRGRGETQYF. CDR3 bases: TGTGCCAGCAGCCCCAGGGGGCGCGGGGAGACCCAGTACTTC.

The genes are TRBV18 and TRBJ2-7, with a possible D match to TRBD1 (5 bases). Germline V gene lookup returns CDR1 KGHSH and CDR2 LQKENI. V lost 2 bases, J lost 4 bases, and 9 bases lay in between. The CDR3 loop spans 13 amino acids. The CDR3 region is CASSPEDTYEQYF. The CDR3 DNA follows: TGTGCCAGCTCACCAGAGGACACTTACGAGCAGTACTTC.

This clone was seen just once. The rearrangement links TRBV5-1 to TRBJ2-7, with a possible D match to TRBD1 (6 bases). The germline V gene has CDR1 SGHRS and CDR2 YFSETQ. This CDR3 region has 14 residues. V lost 4 bases, J lost 2 bases, and 13 bases lay in between. CDR3 bases: TGCGCCAGCAGCCCGACGACAGGCGCCTACGAGCAGTACTTC. Its protein is CASSPTTGAYEQYF.

The V gene is TRBV6-5, the J gene TRBJ1-4; 8 bases align to TRBD1. This CDR3 comprises 16 residues. Germline V gives CDR1 MNHEY, CDR2 SVGAGI. V lost 4 bases and J lost 1; bases outside the gene matches: 5. Here the CDR3 reads CASSWTDRGTNEKLFF. The CDR3 DNA reads as TGTGCCAGCAGTTGGACAGACAGGGGAACTAATGAAAAACTGTTTTTT.

V is TRBV7-2 and J is TRBJ1-1, with 9 bases fitting TRBD1. The V and J ends lost 1 base and 2 bases, in that order; junction bases with no gene match: 2. The CDR3 consists of 15 residues. The germline CDR1 and CDR2 sequences are SGHTA and FQGNSA. CDR3 protein: CASSLDRGLNTEAFF. In DNA, the CDR3 is TGTGCCAGCAGCTTAGACAGGGGGCTAAACACTGAAGCTTTCTTT.

The chain links TRBV2 to TRBJ1-1; a possible D gene is TRBD1 (5 bases). The germline V gene has CDR1 SNHLY and CDR2 FYNNEI. The V and J ends lost 6 bases and 0 bases respectively, with 11 bases between them. CDR3 size: 14 residues. CDR3 region: CASRETDMNTEAFF. The CDR3 nucleotides are TGTGCCAGCAGGGAGACAGACATGAACACTGAAGCTTTCTTT.

This chain connects TRBV5-1 to TRBJ1-6; 8 positions match TRBD1. CDR1 and CDR2 (germline): SGHRS, YFSETQ. V dropped 4 bases and J dropped 7; count of bases not matched to a gene: 4. This CDR3 is built from 14 residues. This CDR3 reads CASSMGQENSPLHF. In nucleotides, the CDR3 is TGCGCCAGCAGCATGGGACAGGAAAATTCACCCCTCCACTTT.

The V gene is TRBV6-2 or TRBV6-3, the J gene TRBJ2-3; 7 bases are a match to TRBD1. The CDR3 has 17 residues. Germline CDR1 reads MNHEY; CDR2 reads SVGEGT. With V trimmed by 4 bases and J by 0 bases, 10 bases remained unmatched. This chain's CDR3 is CASSSYAGTASTDTQYF. The CDR3 DNA reads as TGTGCCAGCAGTTCCTACGCCGGGACAGCTAGCACAGATACGCAGTATTTT.

The genes are TRBV7-9 and TRBJ1-2; D unclear. In germline, CDR1 is SEHNR, CDR2 FQNEAQ (reference sequence). V was trimmed by 5 bases and J by 8 bases, leaving 12 bases between them. The CDR3 contains 12 residues. CDR3 nucleotides: TGTGCCAGCAGCCCACCCGGACTGGGCTACACCTTC. Translating it yields CASSPPGLGYTF.

This rearrangement joins TRBV12-3 or TRBV12-4 to TRBJ2-1, with 8 bases that match TRBD2. This CDR3 spans 12 amino acids. V trimming: 6 bases; J trimming: 13 bases; junction bases outside the gene matches: 8. The CDR3 region is CASSRREEGQFF. The DNA of the CDR3 is TGTGCCAGCAGCCGGCGGGAGGAGGGACAGTTCTTC.

This clone has only a few counts. The CDR3: CASSQGGASTYNEQFF. The CDR3 DNA follows: TGTGCCAGCAGCCAAGGGGGAGCGTCCACCTACAATGAGCAGTTCTTC. The chain couples TRBV3-1 (or the pseudogene TRBV3-2) to TRBJ2-1; weak D call: TRBD2 (5 bases). With 1 base removed from V and 2 bases from J, the gap between germline ends came to 12 bases. Germline CDR1 and CDR2: LGHDT and YNNKEL (reference sequence). This CDR3 is 16 amino acids long.

The CDR3 DNA reads as TGTGCCAGCAGCTTGGGGGGGGGCGAGCGGGGAGAGACCCAGTACTTC. This gives the protein CASSLGGGERGETQYF. The chain couples TRBV5-4 to TRBJ2-5; possibly TRBD2 for D (7 bases). This CDR3 spans 16 amino acids. Germline CDR1 and CDR2: SGHNT and YYREEE (reference sequence). V lost 0 bases to trimming and J lost 4 bases, with 16 bases between them.

The rearrangement joins TRBV5-1 to TRBJ2-1, with unresolved D. Germline V gives CDR1 SGHRS, CDR2 YFSETQ. Trimming pared 0 bases from V and 3 bases from J, leaving 10 bases between. The CDR3 totals 15 residues. The CDR3 spells CASSLVSPNYNEQFF. The CDR3 DNA reads as TGCGCCAGCAGCTTGGTCTCGCCTAACTACAATGAGCAGTTCTTC.

The rearrangement uses TRBV29-1 and TRBJ2-3; D unclear. CDR3 length: 12 amino acids. The V gene's germline CDR1 is SQVTM and CDR2 ANQGSEA. The V gene lost 7 bases and the J gene lost 1 base, with 9 bases spanning the gap. CDR3 residues: CSGDEGTDTQYF. The DNA for the CDR3 is TGCAGCGGAGACGAGGGCACAGATACGCAGTATTTT.

The J gene is TRBJ2-1, the V gene TRBV19, with no clear D. Trimming took 5 bases from V and 0 from J, leaving 8 bases between them. The CDR3 has 14 residues. Germline-derived CDR1 and CDR2 are LNHDA and SQIVND (reference sequence). This CDR3 reads CASSLQSSYNEQFF. The CDR3 DNA follows: TGTGCCAGTAGTTTACAGAGCTCCTACAATGAGCAGTTCTTC.

There are many counts of this clone. The J gene is TRBJ2-1, the V gene TRBV14; tentative D call: TRBD2 (6 bases). CDR3 length: 16 amino acids. The germline V gene encodes CDR1 SGHDN and CDR2 FVKESK. Trimming shortened V by 1 base and J by 1 base, and 11 bases separated the two germline ends. The CDR3 nucleotides are TGTGCCAGCAGCCAAGGTAGCGGTTCTTCCTACAATGAGCAGTTCTTC. Translating gives CASSQGSGSSYNEQFF.

This chain joins TRBV2 and TRBJ1-2; D gene ambiguous. Germline V CDR1 and CDR2: SNHLY, FYNNEI. V was trimmed by 6 bases and J by 3 bases, leaving 14 bases between them. This CDR3 has 14 residues. Here the CDR3 DNA reads TGTGCCAGCAGATTATCGAGGAATGACTATGGCTACACCTTC. Protein: CASRLSRNDYGYTF.

CDR3 bases: TGTGCCACCAGCAGAGACACCAGCTATGGCTACACCTTC. Protein: CATSRDTSYGYTF. The gene calls are TRBV15 and TRBJ1-2; D gene unclear. The CDR3 runs 13 residues. Trimming left V 0 bases short and J 4 bases short, with 6 bases between. Germline V CDR1 and CDR2: LNHNV, YYDKDF (reference sequence).